This is a list of T cell receptor beta chains from one sample in a study of OX40 agonist ivuxolimab in advanced cancers. Sequencing used immunoSEQ multiplex PCR; TCRdb keeps in-frame clones, though not all of them. Of about 61,000 clones listed, 86% are singletons. The source was CD4+ or CD8+ T cells sorted from blood, collected in a trial of the OX40 agonist ivuxolimab. The receptors were gathered from an adult with an advanced solid tumor such as melanoma, head and neck, liver or kidney cancer. The CDR3 runs from the conserved cysteine through the conserved F or W. The D gene is left open where the match is weak. Only some rows state a clone size, as once, few, many or a class for expanded clones.

V gene	clone size	J gene	D gene	CDR3 DNA	CDR3 protein
TRBV10-3	.	TRBJ2-7	.	TGTGCCATCAGTGAAGGAGGACAGTCTTACGAGCAGTACTTC	CAISEGGQSYEQYF
TRBV9	.	TRBJ2-2	.	TGTGCCAGCAAACCCCAGGTGGTCGGGGAGCTGTTTTTT	CASKPQVVGELFF
TRBV2	.	TRBJ2-5	.	TGTGCCAGCACCCCGAGGGAGACCCAGTACTTC	CASTPRETQYF
TRBV6-7	medium-sized	TRBJ1-1	.	TGTGCCAGCAGTGCCAACAGGGTCACTGAAGCTTTCTTT	CASSANRVTEAFF
TRBV19	few	TRBJ1-2	TRBD1	TGTGCCAGTACCTATGGGACAGGGGCTAACTATGGCTACACCTTC	CASTYGTGANYGYTF
TRBV28	.	TRBJ1-4	TRBD1	TGTGCCAGCAGACCTCGACAGGGAGGTGAAAAACTGTTTTTT	CASRPRQGGEKLFF
TRBV5-1	.	TRBJ1-2	TRBD1	TGCGCCAGCAGCCGGGGACAGGGGGCACGAAATGGCTACACCTTC	CASSRGQGARNGYTF
TRBV19	.	TRBJ2-1	TRBD2	TGTGCCAGTAGTATCCCGGCTAGCGGGGGGCGAAGAGACAATGAGCAGTTCTTC	CASSIPASGGRRDNEQFF
TRBV19	.	TRBJ2-7	TRBD2	TGTGCCAGTAGTAAGGGCGGGAGGAACGAGCAGTACTTC	CASSKGGRNEQYF
TRBV2	.	TRBJ1-5	.	TGTGCCAGCAGTGGGGGTCAGGGCCTCAATCAGCCCCAGCATTTT	CASSGGQGLNQPQHF
TRBV2	few	TRBJ2-3	TRBD2	TGTGCCAGCAGTGAAGGAGCGGGGGGGAACACAGATACGCAGTATTTT	CASSEGAGGNTDTQYF
TRBV6-6	.	TRBJ2-2	TRBD1	TGTGCCAGCACCGGGGACAGGTTGACCGGGGAGCTGTTTTTT	CASTGDRLTGELFF
TRBV5-1	.	TRBJ2-7	.	TGCGCCAGCAGCTTGGGGCGGGACAGTGTCCTATCCTACGAGCAGTACTTC	CASSLGRDSVLSYEQYF
TRBV19	once	TRBJ2-2	.	TGTGCCAGTAGTAAACCGATAGTGCAAACCGGGGAGCTGTTTTTT	CASSKPIVQTGELFF
TRBV19	.	TRBJ2-2	TRBD1	TGTGCCAGTAGTCACAGGGGGCGCCCCGGGGAGCTGTTTTTT	CASSHRGRPGELFF
TRBV5-1	.	TRBJ1-1	TRBD1	TGCGCCAGCGCCCGGACAGGGTCGAACACTGAAGCTTTCTTT	CASARTGSNTEAFF
TRBV4-1	.	TRBJ2-1	TRBD1	TGCGCCAGCAGCCAAGATCCTTACGGGACAGGGATTGGGGAGCAGTTCTTC	CASSQDPYGTGIGEQFF
TRBV6-5	.	TRBJ2-7	TRBD1	TGTGCCAGCAGGCCCACACGGGACAGGGGGCGCCAGCAGTACTTC	CASRPTRDRGRQQYF
TRBV6-1	.	TRBJ2-6	.	TGTGCCAGCACCGAGGTTGTTGGGGCCAACGTCCTGACTTTC	CASTEVVGANVLTF
TRBV12-5	.	TRBJ1-2	.	TGTGCTAGTGGGGCGTCGGGAGGCGGGTATGGCTACACCTTC	CASGASGGGYGYTF
TRBV18	.	TRBJ2-3	.	TGTGCCAGCTCACCACCGCCCGGTAATACGCAGTATTTT	CASSPPPGNTQYF
TRBV6-6	.	TRBJ2-7	.	TGTGCCAGCAGTTACGGGGGGCGTGACTACGAGCAGTACTTC	CASSYGGRDYEQYF
TRBV5-3	.	TRBJ1-3	.	TGTGCCAGCAGCTTGCCGCAGGGTACAAGCACCATATATTTT	CASSLPQGTSTIYF
TRBV27	.	TRBJ1-3	.	TGTGCCAGCAGTTTGCGGGGGGCTGGAAACACCATATATTTT	CASSLRGAGNTIYF
TRBV5-4	.	TRBJ2-1	.	TGTGCCAGCAGCTTGGCCCTGGGGAATGAGCAGTTCTTC	CASSLALGNEQFF